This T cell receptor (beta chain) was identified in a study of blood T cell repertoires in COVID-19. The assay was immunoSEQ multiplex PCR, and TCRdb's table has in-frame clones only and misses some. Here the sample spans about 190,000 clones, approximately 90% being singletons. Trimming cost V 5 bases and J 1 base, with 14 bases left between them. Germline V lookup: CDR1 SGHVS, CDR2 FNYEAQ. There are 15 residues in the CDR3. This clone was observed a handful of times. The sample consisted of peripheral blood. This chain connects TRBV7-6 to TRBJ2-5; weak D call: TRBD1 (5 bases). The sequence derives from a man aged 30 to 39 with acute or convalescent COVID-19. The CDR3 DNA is TGTGCCAGCAGCGCGACAGTTATTCTCCAAGAGACCCAGTACTTC. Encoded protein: CASSATVILQETQYF.